This is a list of T cell receptor beta chains from one sample in a study of OX40 agonist ivuxolimab in advanced cancers. Here immunoSEQ multiplex PCR was the method, and the copy in TCRdb shows in-frame clones only, minus some. The sample lists about 61,000 clones; roughly 87% were seen once. The material was CD4+ or CD8+ T cells sorted from blood, obtained in a trial of the OX40 agonist ivuxolimab. The receptors originated from an adult with an advanced solid tumor such as melanoma, head and neck, liver or kidney cancer. Each CDR3 is given with its conserved first and last residue. The D gene is left open where the match is weak. Only some rows state a clone size, as once, few, many or a class for expanded clones.

D: -
V: TRBV18
J: TRBJ2-7
size: -
CDR3: CASSPPGIGYEQYF
DNA: TGTGCCAGCTCACCACCCGGGATCGGCTACGAGCAGTACTTC

D: TRBD1
V: TRBV5-1
J: TRBJ1-1
size: -
CDR3: CASVEGAGDTEAFF
DNA: TGCGCCAGTGTGGAGGGGGCAGGGGACACTGAAGCTTTCTTT

D: -
V: TRBV5-1
J: TRBJ2-7
size: -
CDR3: CASSLALGSYEQYF
DNA: TGCGCCAGCAGCTTGGCCTTAGGCTCCTACGAGCAGTACTTC

D: -
V: TRBV9
J: TRBJ2-7
size: -
CDR3: CASSPKTVPSYEQYF
DNA: TGTGCCAGCAGCCCCAAGACAGTCCCCTCCTACGAGCAGTACTTC

D: -
V: TRBV7-2
J: TRBJ2-4
size: -
CDR3: CASSLADTSLNIQYF
DNA: TGTGCCAGCAGCTTAGCGGACACGAGTTTAAACATTCAGTACTTC

D: TRBD1
V: TRBV6-6
J: TRBJ2-7
size: -
CDR3: CASSYPGTGFDEQYF
DNA: TGTGCCAGCAGTTATCCCGGGACAGGGTTCGACGAGCAGTACTTC

D: TRBD1
V: TRBV14
J: TRBJ2-7
size: -
CDR3: CASSLTQGQQTGLKGFSYEQYF
DNA: TGTGCCAGCAGCCTCACCCAGGGACAGCAAACGGGATTAAAAGGGTTCTCCTACGAGCAGTACTTC

D: -
V: TRBV28
J: TRBJ1-5
size: -
CDR3: CASSPPDSNQPQHF
DNA: TGTGCCAGCAGTCCCCCGGATAGCAATCAGCCCCAGCATTTT

D: -
V: TRBV23-1
J: TRBJ1-5
size: -
CDR3: CASSQSETDSNQPQHF
DNA: TGCGCCAGCAGTCAATCGGAAACAGATAGCAATCAGCCCCAGCATTTT

D: -
V: TRBV9
J: TRBJ2-7
size: -
CDR3: CASRGPSGEQYF
DNA: TGTGCCAGCAGAGGCCCGTCCGGCGAGCAGTACTTC

D: -
V: TRBV4-2
J: TRBJ2-1
size: -
CDR3: CASSQEKPGEQFF
DNA: TGTGCCAGCAGCCAAGAGAAGCCGGGGGAGCAGTTCTTC

D: -
V: TRBV5-5
J: TRBJ1-6
size: -
CDR3: CASSFQEDSPLHF
DNA: TGTGCCAGCAGCTTTCAGGAAGACTCACCCCTCCACTTT

D: -
V: TRBV7-8
J: TRBJ1-1
size: -
CDR3: CASSHLRNTEAFF
DNA: TGTGCCAGCAGCCATCTCAGGAACACTGAAGCTTTCTTT

D: -
V: TRBV5-1
J: TRBJ2-3
size: -
CDR3: CASSMSSGGGPDTQYF
DNA: TGCGCCAGCAGCATGAGTAGTGGGGGGGGCCCAGATACGCAGTATTTT

D: -
V: TRBV29-1
J: TRBJ2-2
size: -
CDR3: CSVGAGTGELFF
DNA: TGCAGCGTTGGGGCGGGGACCGGGGAGCTGTTTTTT

D: -
V: TRBV5-1
J: TRBJ2-7
size: -
CDR3: CASSFPGDYEQYF
DNA: TGCGCCAGCAGCTTCCCGGGGGACTACGAGCAGTACTTC

D: -
V: TRBV30
J: TRBJ1-3
size: -
CDR3: CAWSVFGSSGNTIYF
DNA: TGTGCCTGGAGTGTGTTTGGGAGCTCTGGAAACACCATATATTTT

D: -
V: TRBV7-2
J: TRBJ2-3
size: -
CDR3: CASSLVIGTASTDTQYF
DNA: TGTGCCAGCAGCTTAGTTATAGGTACAGCAAGCACAGATACGCAGTATTTT

D: -
V: TRBV11-2
J: TRBJ2-7
size: few
CDR3: CASSLRRGYEQYF
DNA: TGTGCCAGCAGCTTACGAAGAGGCTACGAGCAGTACTTC

D: TRBD2
V: TRBV6-6
J: TRBJ2-7
size: once
CDR3: CASSYTSGVEYEQYF
DNA: TGTGCCAGCAGTTACACTAGCGGGGTCGAGTACGAGCAGTACTTC

D: -
V: TRBV6-7
J: TRBJ1-6
size: -
CDR3: CASLNSPLHF
DNA: TGTGCCAGTTTAAATTCACCCCTCCACTTT

D: TRBD1
V: TRBV5-1
J: TRBJ2-3
size: -
CDR3: CASSLGQGSTDTQYF
DNA: TGCGCCAGCAGCTTGGGACAGGGTAGCACAGATACGCAGTATTTT

D: -
V: TRBV11-3
J: TRBJ2-5
size: -
CDR3: CASSKGDQETQYF
DNA: TGTGCCAGCAGCAAAGGGGACCAAGAGACCCAGTACTTC

D: TRBD1
V: TRBV15
J: TRBJ1-1
size: -
CDR3: CATSGLQGRSSTEAFF
DNA: TGTGCCACCAGCGGCTTACAGGGGCGGTCGAGCACTGAAGCTTTCTTT

D: -
V: TRBV6-1
J: TRBJ2-5
size: once
CDR3: CASSQIETQYF
DNA: TGTGCCAGCAGTCAAATAGAGACCCAGTACTTC

D: TRBD2
V: TRBV6-5
J: TRBJ2-3
size: -
CDR3: CASSRTSGGIDTQYF
DNA: TGTGCCAGCAGTCGGACTAGCGGGGGGATAGATACGCAGTATTTT

D: -
V: TRBV6-5
J: TRBJ2-7
size: -
CDR3: CASSYSNRGPEGEQYF
DNA: TGTGCCAGCAGTTACTCGAACCGGGGGCCGGAAGGGGAGCAGTACTTC

D: TRBD2
V: TRBV19
J: TRBJ2-3
size: -
CDR3: CASNERGGTDTQYF
DNA: TGTGCCAGTAATGAACGGGGGGGCACAGATACGCAGTATTTT

D: -
V: TRBV10-3
J: TRBJ1-1
size: -
CDR3: CAISVSENTEAFF
DNA: TGTGCCATCAGTGTCTCGGAGAACACTGAAGCTTTCTTT

D: -
V: TRBV27
J: TRBJ1-2
size: -
CDR3: CASKRTVNYGYTF
DNA: TGTGCCAGCAAAAGGACAGTCAACTATGGCTACACCTTC

D: -
V: TRBV19
J: TRBJ2-5
size: -
CDR3: CASQEAARETQYF
DNA: TGTGCCAGTCAGGAGGCTGCGAGAGAGACCCAGTACTTC

D: TRBD1
V: TRBV7-2
J: TRBJ2-7
size: -
CDR3: CASSPGTGYYEQYF
DNA: TGTGCCAGCAGCCCCGGGACAGGGTATTACGAGCAGTACTTC

D: -
V: TRBV7-3
J: TRBJ1-1
size: -
CDR3: CASSLGRANTEAFF
DNA: TGTGCCAGCAGCTTAGGCAGGGCGAACACTGAAGCTTTCTTT

D: -
V: TRBV9
J: TRBJ1-5
size: -
CDR3: CASRIERFGQGNNQPQHF
DNA: TGTGCCAGCAGAATAGAGAGGTTCGGGCAGGGGAACAATCAGCCCCAGCATTTT

D: -
V: TRBV7-9
J: TRBJ2-1
size: -
CDR3: CASSFPGVSYNEQFF
DNA: TGTGCCAGCAGCTTCCCTGGGGTTTCCTACAATGAGCAGTTCTTC

D: TRBD1
V: TRBV2
J: TRBJ1-6
size: once
CDR3: CASRPTTGSNSPLHF
DNA: TGTGCCAGCAGACCCACGACAGGGTCAAATTCACCCCTCCACTTT

D: TRBD1
V: TRBV9
J: TRBJ2-7
size: -
CDR3: CASSVGPIGQGGSYEQYF
DNA: TGTGCCAGCAGCGTAGGTCCTATTGGACAGGGCGGATCCTACGAGCAGTACTTC

D: TRBD1
V: TRBV28
J: TRBJ1-2
size: -
CDR3: CASSLQGVHGYTF
DNA: TGTGCCAGCAGCTTACAGGGGGTCCATGGCTACACCTTC

D: -
V: TRBV5-4
J: TRBJ1-2
size: -
CDR3: CASSTDGQHGYTF
DNA: TGTGCCAGCAGCACCGACGGACAACATGGCTACACCTTC

D: -
V: TRBV14
J: TRBJ1-1
size: -
CDR3: CASSPQQNTEAFF
DNA: TGTGCCAGCAGCCCCCAACAGAACACTGAAGCTTTCTTT

D: -
V: TRBV5-1
J: TRBJ1-2
size: -
CDR3: CASSLGDGYGYTF
DNA: TGCGCCAGCAGCTTAGGGGATGGCTATGGCTACACCTTC

D: -
V: TRBV7-2
J: TRBJ1-5
size: -
CDR3: CASSLGDQPQHF
DNA: TGTGCCAGCAGCTTAGGAGATCAGCCCCAGCATTTT

D: TRBD2
V: TRBV7-2
J: TRBJ2-5
size: -
CDR3: CASSPLAGGRRETQYF
DNA: TGTGCCAGCAGCCCGCTAGCGGGGGGAAGGCGGGAGACCCAGTACTTC

D: -
V: TRBV5-4
J: TRBJ2-7
size: -
CDR3: CASSIQQGYEQYF
DNA: TGTGCCAGCAGCATACAACAGGGTTACGAGCAGTACTTC

D: -
V: TRBV28
J: TRBJ1-5
size: -
CDR3: CASPTYRYTGKSQPQHF
DNA: TGTGCCAGCCCCACGTACAGGTATACCGGGAAGAGTCAGCCCCAGCATTTT

D: TRBD2
V: TRBV30
J: TRBJ2-3
size: -
CDR3: CAWGPGLADTDTQYF
DNA: TGTGCCTGGGGTCCGGGACTAGCGGACACAGATACGCAGTATTTT

D: -
V: TRBV30
J: TRBJ2-7
size: -
CDR3: CAWRGRGTSLDEQYF
DNA: TGTGCCTGGAGAGGCCGCGGGACATCGCTAGACGAGCAGTACTTC

D: -
V: TRBV28
J: TRBJ1-2
size: -
CDR3: CASSNGDYGYTF
DNA: TGTGCCAGCAGTAACGGGGACTATGGCTACACCTTC

D: TRBD1
V: TRBV2
J: TRBJ1-5
size: few
CDR3: CASHGTGDQPQHF
DNA: TGTGCCAGCCATGGGACAGGGGATCAGCCCCAGCATTTT

D: -
V: TRBV11-3
J: TRBJ2-1
size: -
CDR3: CASSAVEEQFF
DNA: TGTGCCAGCAGCGCCGTCGAAGAGCAGTTCTTC

D: -
V: TRBV7-9
J: TRBJ2-5
size: -
CDR3: CASSLSAGATGGETQYF
DNA: TGTGCCAGCAGCTTATCCGCCGGGGCAACCGGGGGAGAGACCCAGTACTTC

D: -
V: TRBV7-2
J: TRBJ2-5
size: -
CDR3: CASSWGLETQYF
DNA: TGTGCCAGCAGCTGGGGGTTAGAGACCCAGTACTTC

D: TRBD2
V: TRBV7-2
J: TRBJ2-5
size: -
CDR3: CASSLVASGKETQYF
DNA: TGTGCCAGCAGCTTAGTTGCTAGCGGGAAAGAGACCCAGTACTTC

D: TRBD1
V: TRBV11-3
J: TRBJ2-1
size: once
CDR3: CASSSWTGGDAVSSYNEQFF
DNA: TGTGCCAGCAGCTCTTGGACAGGGGGAGATGCGGTAAGCTCCTACAATGAGCAGTTCTTC

D: -
V: TRBV6-1
J: TRBJ1-4
size: few
CDR3: CASRFQGTNEKLFF
DNA: TGTGCCAGCAGATTCCAGGGAACTAATGAAAAACTGTTTTTT

D: TRBD1
V: TRBV7-3
J: TRBJ2-2
size: -
CDR3: CASSPAKPRGTGDTGELFF
DNA: TGTGCCAGCAGCCCGGCAAAACCTCGCGGGACAGGGGACACCGGGGAGCTGTTTTTT